The 9 T cell receptor beta chains reported below all come from one sample, sequenced in a study of Siglec-9 on CD8 T cells in melanoma. The protocol was immunoSEQ multiplex PCR, while the TCRdb copy is restricted to in-frame clones and leaves out a portion. The table lists some 37,000 clones, 84% of them singletons. The sequencing input was Siglec-9- CD8+ T cells sorted from blood. Receptors were obtained from a human donor in good health.

The chain is built from TRBV4-1 and TRBJ2-7; 9 positions match TRBD1. Trimming removed 3 bases from V and 3 bases from J; junction bases left unmatched: 6. CDR3 length: 15 amino acids. Germline CDR1 and CDR2: MGHRA and YSYEKL. CDR3 sequence: CASSHSPGQGYEQYF. In DNA, the CDR3 is TGCGCCAGCAGCCATTCGCCGGGACAGGGCTACGAGCAGTACTTC.

This clone showed up just once. The CDR3 sequence is CASSPQSLGIGEAFF. As DNA, the CDR3 is TGTGCCAGCAGCCCCCAAAGTTTGGGCATTGGTGAAGCTTTCTTT. This chain links TRBV6-6 with TRBJ1-1; D unresolved. CDR3 size: 15 residues. Germline V lookup: CDR1 MNHNY, CDR2 SVGAGI (reference sequence). V lost 6 bases to trimming and J lost 7 bases, with 21 bases between them.

This clone is a singleton in its sample. The chain uses TRBV15 and TRBJ2-5; TRBD1 agrees at 9 bases. The CDR3 has 15 residues. Germline V gene lookup returns CDR1 LNHNV and CDR2 YYDKDF (reference sequence). The J segment lost 4 bases and the V segment lost 5 bases, leaving 8 bases of the junction unmatched. The CDR3 DNA sequence: TGTGCCACCAGCGGCCGACAGGGGGAAGGAGAGACCCAGTACTTC. Residues: CATSGRQGEGETQYF.

This clone was counted between two and nine times. The V gene is TRBV6-5, the J gene TRBJ1-1; a weak D match, TRBD1 (6 bases). The CDR3 sequence is 13 residues long. Between the trimmed V and J ends, which lost 6 bases and 1 base, there was a span of 9 bases. CDR1 and CDR2 (germline): MNHEY, SVGAGI. This CDR3 reads CASRLQGNTEAFF. For the CDR3, the DNA is TGTGCCAGCAGACTACAGGGGAACACTGAAGCTTTCTTT.

The chain is built from TRBV27 and TRBJ2-7; 8 positions match TRBD2. The trim removed 7 bases at V and 4 bases at J, leaving 12 bases unmatched. The germline CDR1 and CDR2 sequences are MNHEY and SMNVEV (reference sequence). The CDR3 consists of 15 residues. This CDR3 reads CASTPTAGAFYEQYF. The CDR3 nucleotides read TGTGCCAGCACCCCGACAGCGGGAGCTTTTTACGAGCAGTACTTC.

The V gene is TRBV18, the J gene TRBJ2-5, with 10 bases that match TRBD1. The V segment lost 5 bases and the J segment 2 bases; nucleotides outside the gene matches: 5. The CDR3 extends over 15 amino acids. Germline lookup yields CDR1 KGHSH and CDR2 LQKENI. For the CDR3, the DNA is TGTGCCAGCTCAAGGCCGGGACAGGGGCAAGAGACCCAGTACTTC. Translated: CASSRPGQGQETQYF.

V is TRBV13 and J is TRBJ1-1, with D unclear. The CDR3 is 13 residues long. Germline values: CDR1 PRHDT, CDR2 FYEKMQ (reference sequence). Trimming pared 5 bases from V and 4 bases from J, leaving 11 bases between. The CDR3 region is CASSIAWGTEAFF. CDR3 DNA: TGTGCCAGCAGCATCGCGTGGGGCACTGAAGCTTTCTTT.

The V gene is TRBV7-9, the J gene TRBJ2-2; possible D gene TRBD1, 6 bases. CDR3 size: 16 residues. V lost 1 base to trimming and J lost 1 base, with 10 bases between them. Germline V gene lookup returns CDR1 SEHNR and CDR2 FQNEAQ (reference sequence). The CDR3 reads CASSLGLQGNTGELFF. CDR3 DNA: TGTGCCAGCAGCTTAGGACTACAGGGGAACACCGGGGAGCTGTTTTTT. The variable domain in full, completed from reference TRBV7-9 and TRBJ2-2, reads DTGVSQNPRHKITKRGQNVTFRCDPISEHNRLYWYRQTLGQGPEFLTYFQNEAQLEKSRLLSDRFSAERPKGSFSTLEIQRTEQGDSAMYLCASSLGLQGNTGELFFGEGSRLTVL.

The sample holds a few counts of this clone. Other DNA sequences of this sample code for an identical CDR3. As DNA, the CDR3 is TGTGCCAGCAGCTTGGGGAATCAGCCCCAGCATTTT. It specifies CASSLGNQPQHF. The chain joins TRBV7-9 to TRBJ1-5; D unresolved. The CDR3 is 12 residues long. V was trimmed by 3 bases and J by 4 bases, leaving 4 bases between them. Germline V gene lookup returns CDR1 SEHNR and CDR2 FQNEAQ (reference sequence).